These 24 T cell receptor beta chains were sequenced from one sample in a study of OX40 agonist ivuxolimab in advanced cancers. Sequencing was performed with immunoSEQ multiplex PCR; in TCRdb, only in-frame clones are kept and a portion is missing. The table lists about 66,000 clones, roughly nine tenths of them singletons. Sequences were derived from CD4+ or CD8+ T cells sorted from blood, sampled in a trial of the OX40 agonist ivuxolimab. These TCRs come from an adult with an advanced solid tumor such as melanoma, head and neck, liver or kidney cancer.

The rearrangement joins TRBV19 to TRBJ1-4; 8 bases map to TRBD1. Trimming at V came to 2 bases and at J to 2 bases, leaving 1 base not matched to a gene. The CDR3 totals 15 residues. Germline lookup yields CDR1 LNHDA and CDR2 SQIVND (reference sequence). CDR3 bases: TGTGCCAGTAGTATACAGGGGGCGACTAATGAAAAACTGTTTTTT. Translating gives CASSIQGATNEKLFF. Together with reference TRBV19 and TRBJ1-4, the CDR3 gives the full variable domain: DGGITQSPKYLFRKEGQNVTLSCEQNLNHDAMYWYRQDPGQGLRLIYYSQIVNDFQKGDIAEGYSVSREKKESFPLTVTSAQKNPTAFYLCASSIQGATNEKLFFGSGTQLSVL.

This clone was recorded only once. The chain is built from TRBV5-4 and TRBJ2-3; TRBD1 agrees at 10 bases. The CDR3 covers 15 residues. V lost 5 bases and J lost 7; bases outside the gene matches: 10. CDR1 is SGHNT and CDR2 is YYREEE in the germline V gene (reference sequence). Here the CDR3 reads CASRAGQGEFNTQYF. CDR3 DNA sequence: TGTGCCAGCAGGGCAGGACAGGGGGAATTTAATACGCAGTATTTT.

This clone was picked up a small number of times. The chain uses TRBV19 and TRBJ1-1; TRBD1 agrees at 7 bases. Germline V gives CDR1 LNHDA, CDR2 SQIVND (reference sequence). This CDR3 is built from 15 residues. Trimming cost V 3 bases and J 4 bases; bases outside gene matches: 8. For the CDR3, the DNA is TGTGCCAGTAGTATCCAAACAGGGGATCCCACTGAAGCTTTCTTT. This codes for CASSIQTGDPTEAFF. The full variable domain, with the rest looked up from reference TRBV19 and TRBJ1-1, is DGGITQSPKYLFRKEGQNVTLSCEQNLNHDAMYWYRQDPGQGLRLIYYSQIVNDFQKGDIAEGYSVSREKKESFPLTVTSAQKNPTAFYLCASSIQTGDPTEAFFGQGTRLTVV.

The V call is TRBV5-1, the J call TRBJ1-1; 7 bases fit TRBD1. Germline trimming cut 1 base from V and 1 base from J; bases unmatched to any gene: 4. Germline V gene sequence: CDR1 SGHRS, CDR2 YFSETQ. The CDR3 has 15 residues. CDR3 DNA: TGCGCCAGCAGCTTGTGGACAGGTCCGAACACTGAAGCTTTCTTT. Its protein is CASSLWTGPNTEAFF.

The V and J genes are TRBV19 and TRBJ1-1, with unresolved D. Trimming cost V 9 bases and J 8 bases, with 19 bases left between them. The germline V gene encodes CDR1 LNHDA and CDR2 SQIVND (reference sequence). The CDR3 loop spans 13 amino acids. The CDR3 sequence is CASTAGVPGEAFF. The CDR3 DNA follows: TGTGCCAGCACTGCGGGTGTCCCTGGGGAAGCTTTCTTT. Filled out from reference TRBV19 and TRBJ1-1, the complete variable domain reads DGGITQSPKYLFRKEGQNVTLSCEQNLNHDAMYWYRQDPGQGLRLIYYSQIVNDFQKGDIAEGYSVSREKKESFPLTVTSAQKNPTAFYLCASTAGVPGEAFFGQGTRLTVV.

The chain recombines TRBV27 with TRBJ2-5, with TRBD2 matching 9 bases. Germline CDR1 is MNHEY and CDR2 is SMNVEV (reference sequence). The junction had 2 bases not matched to a gene; V was cut back by 2 bases and J by 1 base. The CDR3 sequence is 15 residues long. The DNA for the CDR3 is TGTGCCAGCAGTTTACTAGCGGGGTCCCAAGAGACCCAGTACTTC. It is translated as CASSLLAGSQETQYF.

V and J are TRBV28 and TRBJ2-5; tentatively, D is TRBD2 (6 bases). CDR1 is MDHEN, CDR2 SYDVKM, per germline. This CDR3 is 16 amino acids long. V was pared by 3 bases and J by 7 bases, with 21 bases between. CDR3 protein: CASSLPAGTLPGTQYF. In DNA, the CDR3 is TGTGCCAGCAGTTTGCCTGCGGGGACGCTCCCAGGGACCCAGTACTTC.

The V call is TRBV19, the J call TRBJ1-5; TRBD1 is a possible D gene (5 bases). CDR1 is LNHDA and CDR2 is SQIVND in the germline V gene (reference sequence). The V and J ends lost 2 bases and 0 bases respectively, with 14 bases between them. This CDR3 spans 17 amino acids. The DNA for the CDR3 is TGTGCCAGTAGTATACAGGGTCTGGCTTATAGCAATCAGCCCCAGCATTTT. This translates into CASSIQGLAYSNQPQHF.

The J gene is TRBJ1-5, the V gene TRBV1. TRBV1 is a listed pseudogene. The CDR3 is made up of 15 amino acids. The CDR3 region is CTSSQDGRDPTSQHF. Written as DNA, the CDR3 is TGCACCAGCAGCCAAGATGGCAGGGACCCGACGTCCCAGCATTTT.

The chain uses TRBV6-5 and TRBJ2-1; no definite D call. This CDR3 is 14 amino acids long. Trimming stripped 1 base from V and 7 bases from J, with 11 bases between. Germline-derived CDR1 and CDR2 are MNHEY and SVGAGI. DNA of the CDR3: TGTGCCAGCAGTTACTTATCGGGTGGAAATGAGCAGTTCTTC. It yields the protein CASSYLSGGNEQFF.

The V gene is TRBV6-6, the J gene TRBJ2-7, with 9 bases that match TRBD1. Trimming took 6 bases from V and 8 from J; bases not matched to a gene: 5. The CDR3 length is 12 residues. Germline CDR1 MNHNY, CDR2 SVGAGI (reference sequence). The CDR3 here is CASRPGQGKQYF. The DNA for the CDR3 is TGTGCCAGCAGACCCGGACAGGGGAAGCAGTACTTC.

This clone was observed once. The V and J genes are TRBV28 and TRBJ1-2, with D uncertain. The CDR3 runs to 14 residues. V gave up 7 bases and J gave up 4 bases, with 16 bases separating them. In germline, CDR1 is MDHEN, CDR2 SYDVKM. The CDR3, as DNA: TGTGCCAGCAAGGCCGGGGTTGTAGGCTATGGCTACACCTTC. Its protein product is CASKAGVVGYGYTF.

The rearrangement uses TRBV11-2 and TRBJ1-5; 9 bases are shared with TRBD1. Germline assignment: CDR1 SGHAT and CDR2 FQNNGV. The CDR3 is 13 amino acids. V lost 6 bases to trimming and J lost 7 bases; unmatched junction nucleotides: 4. The DNA for the CDR3 is TGTGCCAGCAGACAGGGGGCGGAACAGCCCCAGCATTTT. Amino acids: CASRQGAEQPQHF.

The chain combines TRBV2 with TRBJ2-3; D unresolved. The germline CDR1 and CDR2 sequences are SNHLY and FYNNEI. The CDR3 spans 15 residues. The V end lost 2 bases, the J end lost 2 bases, and 11 bases lay between the germline ends. The CDR3 DNA is TGTGCCAGCAGTGAAACATGGGTCCCCACAGATACGCAGTATTTT. Its translation is CASSETWVPTDTQYF.

This chain links TRBV4-1 with TRBJ1-1; D gene unclear. In germline, CDR1 is MGHRA, CDR2 YSYEKL. Trimming removed 4 bases from V and 1 base from J, with 10 bases in between. CDR3 length: 14 residues. In nucleotides, the CDR3 is TGCGCCAGCAGCCTGAGGACGGAGAACACTGAAGCTTTCTTT. As protein: CASSLRTENTEAFF.

J is TRBJ2-5 and V is TRBV14; 7 nucleotides match TRBD2. Unmatched junction bases numbered 6, after V lost 0 bases and J lost 5 bases. CDR1 and CDR2 (germline): SGHDN, FVKESK. The CDR3 length is 15 residues. The CDR3 region has the DNA TGTGCCAGCAGCCAAGAGACTAGCTGGGGTGAGACCCAGTACTTC. Translated, it gives CASSQETSWGETQYF.

J is TRBJ2-1 and V is TRBV29-1; 12 bases map to TRBD2. Losses at the gene ends were 7 bases for V and 6 bases for J; bases not matched to a gene: 10. Germline V gene lookup returns CDR1 SQVTM and CDR2 ANQGSEA. This CDR3 contains 15 residues. As DNA, the CDR3 is TGCAGCGCCCAGATTCTAGCGGGAGGGCCCAATGAGCAGTTCTTC. As protein: CSAQILAGGPNEQFF.

The chain combines TRBV10-3 with TRBJ1-6, with D maybe TRBD1 (6 bases). The V end was cut by 2 bases, the J end by 7 bases, with 9 bases between. The CDR3 contains 14 residues. Germline V gene data show CDR1 as ENHRY and CDR2 as SYGVKD. DNA of the CDR3: TGTGCCATCAGTGAGCCGGACAGCAATTCACCCCTCCACTTT. This codes for CAISEPDSNSPLHF.

The rearrangement links TRBV14 to TRBJ2-7, with D perhaps TRBD1 (5 bases). The CDR3 covers 14 residues. In germline, CDR1 is SGHDN, CDR2 FVKESK. The V and J ends lost 0 bases and 4 bases respectively, with 10 bases between them. CDR3 DNA sequence: TGTGCCAGCAGCCAAGAACTCCCAGGGTACGAGCAGTACTTC. This codes for CASSQELPGYEQYF.

The V and J genes are TRBV27 and TRBJ2-7; tentative D call: TRBD2 (7 bases). Trimming shortened V by 0 bases and J by 4 bases, and 13 bases separated the two germline ends. Germline V gene lookup returns CDR1 MNHEY and CDR2 SMNVEV (reference sequence). The CDR3 totals 15 residues. CDR3 in amino acids: CASSLSWGGVYEQYF. DNA for the CDR3: TGTGCCAGCAGTTTATCGTGGGGGGGCGTATACGAGCAGTACTTC.

This chain connects TRBV11-2 to TRBJ2-5; D might be TRBD2 (6 bases). Germline assignment: CDR1 SGHAT and CDR2 FQNNGV. The CDR3 loop spans 13 amino acids. Trimming took 5 bases from V and 3 from J, leaving 10 bases between them. The CDR3 coding sequence is TGTGCCAGCAGCACCTGGACTAAAGAGACCCAGTACTTC. Its protein product is CASSTWTKETQYF.

The chain combines TRBV27 with TRBJ1-5, with 7 nucleotides matching TRBD1. With V trimmed by 6 bases and J by 4 bases, 6 bases remained unmatched. CDR1 and CDR2 (germline): MNHEY, SMNVEV (reference sequence). The CDR3 length is 14 residues. The CDR3 sequence is CASRRGQLNQPQHF. The DNA for the CDR3 is TGTGCCAGCAGGAGGGGACAGTTGAATCAGCCCCAGCATTTT.

The chain is built from TRBV14 and TRBJ2-3; the D call may be TRBD1 or TRBD2 (5 bases each). Trimming pared 4 bases from V and 1 base from J, leaving 15 bases between. The germline V gene has CDR1 SGHDN and CDR2 FVKESK. The CDR3 length is 16 residues. CDR3: CASSPIRGARTDTQYF. CDR3 DNA: TGTGCCAGCAGCCCCATTCGGGGCGCCCGCACAGATACGCAGTATTTT.

The chain couples TRBV7-9 to TRBJ2-5; 10 bases are shared with TRBD1. The CDR3 has 14 amino acids. In germline, CDR1 is SEHNR, CDR2 FQNEAQ (reference sequence). After removal of 5 bases from V and 12 bases from J, the junction contained 12 bases not matched to a gene. The CDR3 nucleotides are TGTGCCAGCAGCCTAACCGGGACAGGGGATTCGAAGTACTTC. Translated, it gives CASSLTGTGDSKYF.